The next 28 T cell receptor beta chains were all read from a single sample in a study of control samples from healthy donors and cancer patients. The repertoire was sequenced with immunoSEQ multiplex PCR; TCRdb's copy has only in-frame clones and lacks some. The table shows about 51,000 clones, with 80% occurring only once. Sequencing was performed on blood. Receptors originate from a man in his 70s in good health.

V gene TRBV11-2 combines with J gene TRBJ2-1, with TRBD1 as a possible D gene (6 bases). The germline gives CDR1 SGHAT, CDR2 FQNNGV. The CDR3 is made up of 15 amino acids. V gave up 4 bases and J gave up 4 bases, with 14 bases separating them. CDR3 nucleotide sequence: TGTGCCAGCAGCTACACATCCGGGACATACAATGAGCAGTTCTTC. Its translation is CASSYTSGTYNEQFF.

V usage is TRBV6-5 and J usage is TRBJ1-1, with D possibly matching TRBD1 (6 bases). V lost 6 bases, J lost 4 bases, and 15 bases lay in between. Germline loops: CDR1 MNHEY, CDR2 SVGAGI. The CDR3 has 14 amino acids. CDR3 sequence reads: CASRPDRIGTEAFF. The DNA for the CDR3 is TGTGCCAGCAGACCCGACAGGATCGGCACTGAAGCTTTCTTT.

The chain uses TRBV6-5 and TRBJ2-2; 9 bases are shared with TRBD1. The V and J ends lost 4 bases and 5 bases, in that order; junction bases with no gene match: 2. This CDR3 is 14 amino acids long. The germline gives CDR1 MNHEY, CDR2 SVGAGI. The CDR3 here is CASSWTGETGELFF. The CDR3 DNA follows: TGTGCCAGCAGTTGGACAGGGGAGACCGGGGAGCTGTTTTTT.

Only a few counts were recorded for this clone. J is TRBJ2-2 and V is TRBV2; tentatively, D is TRBD2 (5 bases). Per germline, CDR1 SNHLY and CDR2 FYNNEI. Trimming stripped 7 bases from V and 5 bases from J, with 14 bases between. The CDR3 is made up of 14 amino acids. CDR3 nucleotide sequence: TGTGCCAGCAAAGGGCCCAGGAGGACCGGGGAGCTGTTTTTT. Its protein is CASKGPRRTGELFF.

This chain connects TRBV5-1 to TRBJ2-5, with D maybe TRBD2 (6 bases). The CDR3 is made up of 15 amino acids. With 3 bases removed from V and 5 bases from J, the gap between germline ends came to 17 bases. Germline V CDR1 and CDR2: SGHRS, YFSETQ. The DNA for the CDR3 is TGCGCCAGCAGCTGGGGGACGGGGGTCTCGGAGACCCAGTACTTC. Its translation: CASSWGTGVSETQYF.

The chain carries TRBV18 and TRBJ2-7, with D perhaps matching TRBD1 (6 bases). The CDR3 is 17 amino acids. Trimming took off 0 bases at V and 4 bases at J, with 19 bases between the two ends. CDR1 and CDR2 (germline): KGHSH, LQKENI. The CDR3 DNA reads TGTGCCAGCTCACCACCGGACAGCAGCCGGAGGAAATACGAGCAGTACTTC. As protein: CASSPPDSSRRKYEQYF.

The chain recombines TRBV6-1 with TRBJ2-7; TRBD2 matches 8 bases. This CDR3 has 16 amino acids. CDR1 is MNHNS, CDR2 SASEGT, per germline. After removal of 2 bases from V and 5 bases from J, the junction contained 11 bases not matched to a gene. The DNA for the CDR3 is TGTGCCAGCAGTGAACACCTCCTCCGCGGGGGGAACGAGCAGTACTTC. This translates into CASSEHLLRGGNEQYF.

This clone has only one observation. The V and J genes are TRBV19 and TRBJ2-1; 15 bases line up with TRBD2. Germline CDR1 reads LNHDA; CDR2 reads SQIVND (reference sequence). V shed 5 bases and J 7 bases; nucleotides not matched to a gene: 9. This CDR3 spans 17 amino acids. The CDR3 region has the DNA TGTGCCAGTAGTCCGGGGACTAGCGGGAGGTGGAGTAATGAGCAGTTCTTC. Translation: CASSPGTSGRWSNEQFF. The full variable domain, with the rest looked up from reference TRBV19 and TRBJ2-1, is DGGITQSPKYLFRKEGQNVTLSCEQNLNHDAMYWYRQDPGQGLRLIYYSQIVNDFQKGDIAEGYSVSREKKESFPLTVTSAQKNPTAFYLCASSPGTSGRWSNEQFFGPGTRLTVL.

This chain uses TRBV5-4 with TRBJ1-1; D might be TRBD1 (6 bases). CDR3 length: 13 residues. Germline CDR1 is SGHNT and CDR2 is YYREEE (reference sequence). Trimming stripped 4 bases from V and 2 bases from J, with 9 bases between. CDR3 DNA: TGTGCCAGCAGCCTGGACAGAAACACTGAAGCTTTCTTT. Translating gives CASSLDRNTEAFF. Based on the CDR3 plus reference TRBV5-4 and TRBJ1-1, the full variable domain is ETGVTQSPTHLIKTRGQQVTLRCSSQSGHNTVSWYQQALGQGPQFIFQYYREEENGRGNFPPRFSGLQFPNYSSELNVNALELDDSALYLCASSLDRNTEAFFGQGTRLTVV.

J is TRBJ1-3 and V is TRBV7-9; D call uncertain. Trimming left V 4 bases short and J 0 bases short, with 7 bases between. Germline V lookup: CDR1 SEHNR, CDR2 FQNEAQ (reference sequence). This CDR3 contains 14 residues. CDR3: CASSSNDSGNTIYF. The CDR3 DNA follows: TGTGCCAGCAGCTCCAATGACTCTGGAAACACCATATATTTT.

The V and J genes are TRBV14 and TRBJ2-3; the match to TRBD2 covers 9 bases. There are 16 residues in the CDR3. Per the germline V gene, CDR1 is SGHDN and CDR2 is FVKESK. J gave up 4 bases and V 0 bases, and 5 bases lay outside the gene matches. DNA of the CDR3: TGTGCCAGCAGCCAAGAGCCCCCTAGCGGGGCAGATACGCAGTATTTT. Protein: CASSQEPPSGADTQYF.

Only a few counts were recorded for this clone. This sequence joins TRBV12-3 or TRBV12-4 and TRBJ1-1; the match to TRBD1 covers 7 bases. Losses at the gene ends were 3 bases for V and 5 bases for J; bases not matched to a gene: 3. CDR3 length: 13 amino acids. CDR3 loop: CASSFMDRTEAFF. CDR3 coding DNA: TGTGCCAGCAGTTTTATGGACAGGACTGAAGCTTTCTTT.

Within the sample, this clone is medium-sized. This rearrangement joins TRBV12-3 or TRBV12-4 to TRBJ1-6; 7 bases are a match to TRBD1. V trimming: 1 base; J trimming: 10 bases; junction bases outside the gene matches: 1. CDR3 size: 13 residues. DNA for the CDR3: TGTGCCAGCAGTTTAGAACAGGGGTCACCCCTCCACTTT. It translates to CASSLEQGSPLHF.

This clone has only a few counts. The V call is TRBV28, the J call TRBJ2-7, with TRBD2 as a possible D gene (6 bases). The V gene's germline CDR1 is MDHEN and CDR2 SYDVKM. The CDR3 has 15 amino acids. V shed 1 base and J shed 1 base, with 11 bases lying between them. CDR3 in DNA: TGTGCCAGCAGTTTATTAGGCGGGACTTCCTACGAGCAGTACTTC. It translates to CASSLLGGTSYEQYF.

The chain joins TRBV7-2 to TRBJ1-4; 8 positions agree with TRBD1. Germline V lookup: CDR1 SGHTA, CDR2 FQGNSA. Trimming at V came to 3 bases and at J to 0 bases, leaving 3 bases not matched to a gene. The CDR3 extends over 16 amino acids. As DNA, the CDR3 is TGTGCCAGCAGCTTCGGACAGGGCCCAACTAATGAAAAACTGTTTTTT. It codes for CASSFGQGPTNEKLFF.

The chain recombines TRBV2 with TRBJ2-1; D is possibly TRBD2 (6 bases). Looked up from germline, CDR1 is SNHLY and CDR2 is FYNNEI. V was cut by 1 base and J by 10 bases, with 17 bases left in between. The CDR3 has 15 amino acids. CDR3 region: CASSEDGGFDLEQFF. As DNA, the CDR3 is TGTGCCAGCAGTGAAGACGGGGGTTTTGATTTAGAGCAGTTCTTC.

The chain carries TRBV12-3 or TRBV12-4 and TRBJ2-1; no clear D. Deletions cut 7 bases from V and 4 bases from J, with 5 bases between. The CDR3 spans 11 residues. CDR3 protein: CASTSYNEQFF. The CDR3 bases are TGTGCCAGCACCTCATACAATGAGCAGTTCTTC.

The chain combines TRBV5-8 with TRBJ2-6; D gene ambiguous. There are 15 residues in the CDR3. V was shortened by 0 bases and J by 0 bases, with 4 bases between the two germline ends. The germline CDR1 and CDR2 sequences are SGHTS and YDEGEE. CDR3 in amino acids: CASSLGDSGANVLTF. CDR3 in DNA: TGTGCCAGCAGCTTGGGAGACTCTGGGGCCAACGTCCTGACTTTC.

This clone was counted between two and nine times. The CDR3 sequence: CASSLEDTEAFF. CDR3 coding DNA: TGTGCCAGCAGCTTGGAGGACACTGAAGCTTTCTTT. The chain combines TRBV11-2 with TRBJ1-1; D unresolved. This CDR3 contains 12 residues. In germline, CDR1 is SGHAT, CDR2 FQNNGV. The ends were cut back, 3 bases at V and 3 bases at J, with 5 bases in the middle. The full variable domain, its missing parts supplied by reference TRBV11-2 and TRBJ1-1, is EAGVAQSPRYKIIEKRQSVAFWCNPISGHATLYWYQQILGQGPKLLIQFQNNGVVDDSQLPKDRFSAERLKGVDSTLKIQPAKLEDSAVYLCASSLEDTEAFFGQGTRLTVV.

This sequence joins TRBV18 and TRBJ1-1, with 9 bases matching TRBD1. V lost 2 bases and J lost 7; bases outside the gene matches: 5. Germline-derived CDR1 and CDR2 are KGHSH and LQKENI. The CDR3 has 14 amino acids. CDR3 coding DNA: TGTGCCAGCTCACCAGGGACAGGGATCGTTGAAGCTTTCTTT. It codes for CASSPGTGIVEAFF.

The CDR3 reads CASSSPGTPEGYTF. The CDR3 nucleotides are TGTGCCAGCAGTTCCCCCGGGACACCTGAGGGCTACACCTTC. The chain employs TRBV6-6 and TRBJ1-2, with D possibly matching TRBD1 (6 bases). The CDR3 is made up of 14 amino acids. Germline V CDR1 and CDR2: MNHNY, SVGAGI (reference sequence). Trimming left V 4 bases short and J 8 bases short, with 17 bases between.

CDR3 sequence (DNA): TGTGCCAGTAGACTGGGACAGACTAACACCGGGGAGCTGTTTTTT. Translating gives CASRLGQTNTGELFF. The chain carries TRBV19 and TRBJ2-2; TRBD1 aligns across 7 bases. Trimming took 6 bases from V and 2 from J; bases not matched to a gene: 6. CDR3 size: 15 residues. Germline loops: CDR1 LNHDA, CDR2 SQIVND (reference sequence).

This chain links TRBV5-1 with TRBJ2-3, with TRBD1 identical over 9 bases. With V trimmed by 5 bases and J by 8 bases, 9 bases remained unmatched. The CDR3 has 14 amino acids. The germline V gene encodes CDR1 SGHRS and CDR2 YFSETQ. The CDR3 DNA reads TGCGCCAGCAGTACCGGGACAGGGCTGATTACGCAGTATTTT. This sequence encodes CASSTGTGLITQYF.

As regards this clone: Other DNA sequences in the same sample also yield this CDR3. This chain uses TRBV5-1 with TRBJ2-2, with D tentatively TRBD1 or TRBD2 (7 bases each). Germline loops: CDR1 SGHRS, CDR2 YFSETQ. Between the trimmed V and J ends, which lost 1 base and 6 bases, there was a span of 10 bases. The CDR3 loop spans 14 amino acids. The CDR3 DNA reads as TGCGCCAGCAGCTTGCAGGGGGGGGCCGGGGAGCTGTTTTTT. The encoded protein is CASSLQGGAGELFF.

This rearrangement joins TRBV29-1 to TRBJ2-3; D gene uncertain. Looked up from germline, CDR1 is SQVTM and CDR2 is ANQGSEA. V was clipped by 7 bases and J by 5 bases, with 16 bases between them. This CDR3 comprises 13 residues. CDR3 bases: TGCAGCGCCGAAATGGGGTTTGGAGATACGCAGTATTTT. Its translation is CSAEMGFGDTQYF.

This clone showed up just a few times. J is TRBJ2-2 and V is TRBV5-1; the D gene is possibly TRBD2 (5 bases). Trimming removed 3 bases from V and 2 bases from J, with 8 bases in between. CDR1 and CDR2 from the germline V gene are SGHRS and YFSETQ. The CDR3 is 14 residues long. The CDR3 loop reads CASSSEGNTGELFF. The DNA for the CDR3 is TGCGCCAGCAGCTCTGAGGGTAACACCGGGGAGCTGTTTTTT.

The chain couples TRBV5-1 to TRBJ2-2, with 11 bases matching TRBD2. The ends lost 2 bases at V and 4 bases at J; junction bases unmatched: 1. The germline gives CDR1 SGHRS, CDR2 YFSETQ. The CDR3 is 15 amino acids. The CDR3 coding sequence is TGCGCCAGCAGCTTTCTAGCGGGGGGCACCGGGGAGCTGTTTTTT. Translation: CASSFLAGGTGELFF. Looking up the rest from reference TRBV5-1 and TRBJ2-2 gives the full variable domain: KAGVTQTPRYLIKTRGQQVTLSCSPISGHRSVSWYQQTPGQGLQFLFEYFSETQRNKGNFPGRFSGRQFSNSRSEMNVSTLELGDSALYLCASSFLAGGTGELFFGEGSRLTVL.

The chain is built from TRBV7-9 and TRBJ2-1, with unresolved D. This CDR3 has 14 amino acids. Trimming pared 2 bases from V and 7 bases from J, leaving 12 bases between. The germline CDR1 and CDR2 sequences are SEHNR and FQNEAQ (reference sequence). The DNA of the CDR3 is TGTGCCAGCAGCTTAATTAGTAGTTCGAATGAGCAGTTCTTC. Translation: CASSLISSSNEQFF.